These 6 T cell receptor beta chains were sequenced from one sample in a study of blood T cell repertoires in COVID-19. This table comes from immunoSEQ multiplex PCR, and its TCRdb copy is limited to in-frame clones, with some not included. This sample carries 200,000 to 250,000 clones, approximately 85% of them seen once, and the ten largest clones take approximately 9.6%. The specimen was PBMCs or T cells enriched from blood (not recorded which). These receptors originate from a woman aged 50 to 60 with acute COVID-19.

The chain recombines TRBV20-1 with TRBJ1-1, with D hard to call. This CDR3 has 15 residues. Trimming cost V 3 bases and J 1 base, with 15 bases left between them. Germline CDR1 and CDR2: DFQATT and SNEGSKA (reference sequence). The CDR3 loop reads CSASRLGSWNTEAFF. Here the CDR3 DNA reads TGCAGTGCTAGTAGGCTGGGCAGCTGGAACACTGAAGCTTTCTTT.

This clone appeared a single time. The J gene is TRBJ2-3, the V gene TRBV29-1; 7 nucleotides agree with TRBD1. CDR1 and CDR2 (germline): SQVTM, ANQGSEA. The CDR3 totals 14 residues. The ends lost 7 bases at V and 2 bases at J; junction bases unmatched: 9. In DNA form, the CDR3 reads TGCAGCGCCTCGGGACAGTTATCCACAGATACGCAGTATTTT. It is translated as CSASGQLSTDTQYF.

V is TRBV2 and J is TRBJ1-1, with D perhaps matching TRBD1 (5 bases). The ends were cut back, 6 bases at V and 1 base at J, with 12 bases in the middle. In germline, CDR1 is SNHLY, CDR2 FYNNEI. The CDR3 is 14 amino acids. CDR3 nucleotides: TGTGCCAGCAGCCAATTGACAGCGAACACTGAAGCTTTCTTT. Its protein is CASSQLTANTEAFF.

The V and J genes are TRBV29-1 and TRBJ2-1, with 8 bases that match TRBD2. In germline, CDR1 is SQVTM, CDR2 ANQGSEA. This CDR3 has 15 amino acids. V lost 6 bases to trimming and J lost 4 bases; unmatched junction nucleotides: 11. DNA for the CDR3: TGCAGCGTGACTGGACCGGGGGGGGGATACAATGAGCAGTTCTTC. As protein: CSVTGPGGGYNEQFF.

The rearrangement links TRBV5-1 to TRBJ1-6; tentative D call: TRBD1 (5 bases). The germline V gene encodes CDR1 SGHRS and CDR2 YFSETQ. The CDR3 is 16 residues long. V lost 2 bases and J 2 bases, leaving 11 bases between the germline ends. CDR3 region: CASSFRTPTYNSPLHF. CDR3 bases: TGCGCCAGCAGCTTTCGGACACCGACCTATAATTCACCCCTCCACTTT.

The chain recombines TRBV2 with TRBJ1-2; possible D gene TRBD1, 5 bases. The CDR3 runs to 15 residues. Trimming took off 1 base at V and 4 bases at J, with 13 bases between the two ends. The V gene's germline CDR1 is SNHLY and CDR2 FYNNEI. CDR3 in amino acids: CASSEGGAGFYGYTF. DNA for the CDR3: TGTGCCAGCAGTGAAGGGGGCGCAGGGTTCTATGGCTACACCTTC.